This TCR beta chain stems from a study of blood T cell repertoires in COVID-19. Clones were sequenced by immunoSEQ multiplex PCR, and TCRdb holds only the in-frame ones, with some missing. The table lists a few hundred thousand clones, more than 70% of them singletons. This CDR3 has 16 residues. This TCR came from a woman aged 45-65 years with acute or convalescent COVID-19. The J gene is TRBJ1-1, the V gene TRBV21-1; the table's D gene call, TRBD1, was not cross checked with the DNA. TRBV21-1 is termed a pseudogene. Sequencing was done on a sample of peripheral blood. The CDR3 DNA sequence: TGTGCCAGCATCAAAGGGTGCCGGGACATGAGCACTGAAGCTTTCTTT. Amino acid sequence: CASIKGCRDMSTEAFF.